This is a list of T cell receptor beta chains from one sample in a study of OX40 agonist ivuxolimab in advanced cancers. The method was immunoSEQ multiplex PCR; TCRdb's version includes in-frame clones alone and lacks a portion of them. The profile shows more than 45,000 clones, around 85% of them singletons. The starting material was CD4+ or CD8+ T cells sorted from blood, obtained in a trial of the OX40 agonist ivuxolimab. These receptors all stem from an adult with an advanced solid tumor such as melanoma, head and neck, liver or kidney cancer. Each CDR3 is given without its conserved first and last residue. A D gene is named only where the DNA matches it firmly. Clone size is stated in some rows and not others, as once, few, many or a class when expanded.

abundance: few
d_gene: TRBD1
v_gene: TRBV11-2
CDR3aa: ASSLGGQGAQQPQH

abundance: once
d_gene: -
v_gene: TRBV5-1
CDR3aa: ASSEGMSNYGYT

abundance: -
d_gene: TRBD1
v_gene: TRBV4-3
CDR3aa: ASSQLPGGTEAF

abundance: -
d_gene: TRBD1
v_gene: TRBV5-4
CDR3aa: ASSSGQGVMNTEAF

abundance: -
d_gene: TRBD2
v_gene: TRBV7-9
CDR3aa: ASSLGLAAGETQY

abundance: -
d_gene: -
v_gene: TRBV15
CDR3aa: ATTLGGGSGELF

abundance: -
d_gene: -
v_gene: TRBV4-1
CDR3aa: ASSRPKSRTRTNEQF

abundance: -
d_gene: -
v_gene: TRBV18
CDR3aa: ASSPGARNSPLH

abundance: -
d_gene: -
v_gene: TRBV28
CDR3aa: ATTGGAPDTQY

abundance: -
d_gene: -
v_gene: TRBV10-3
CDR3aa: AISELTAAKNIQY

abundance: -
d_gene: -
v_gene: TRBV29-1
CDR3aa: SVDQGGGYT

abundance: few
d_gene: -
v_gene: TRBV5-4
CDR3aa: ASSLRGSYNSPLH

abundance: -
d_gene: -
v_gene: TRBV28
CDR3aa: ASSYRDNSPLH

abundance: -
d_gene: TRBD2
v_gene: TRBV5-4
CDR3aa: ASSLDAGEGTDTQY

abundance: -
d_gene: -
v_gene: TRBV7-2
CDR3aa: AGEGGGETQY

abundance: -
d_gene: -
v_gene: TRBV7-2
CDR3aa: ASSLVADSNQPQH

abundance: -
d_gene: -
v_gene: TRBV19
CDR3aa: ASNKGLLDEQY

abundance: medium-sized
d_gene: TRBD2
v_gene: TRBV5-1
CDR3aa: ASSLEAGGRKETQY

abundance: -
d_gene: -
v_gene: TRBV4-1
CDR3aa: ASSRREGETQY

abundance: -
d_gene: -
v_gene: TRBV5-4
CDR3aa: ASSPGHSYGYT

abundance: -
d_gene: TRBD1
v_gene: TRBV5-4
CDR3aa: ASSLGTGTGNTIY

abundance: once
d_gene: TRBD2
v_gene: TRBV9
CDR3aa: ASSVGGGAGANEQY

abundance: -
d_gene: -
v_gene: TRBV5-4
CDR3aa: ASQAQAGYEDTQY

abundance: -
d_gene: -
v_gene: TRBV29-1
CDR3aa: SVGVAGSGYT

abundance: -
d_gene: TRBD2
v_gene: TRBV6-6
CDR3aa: ASRGGRASDEQF

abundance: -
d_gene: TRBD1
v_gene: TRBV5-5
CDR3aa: ASSSTGVIEKLF

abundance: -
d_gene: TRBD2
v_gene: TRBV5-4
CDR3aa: ASSLGGGAPGELF

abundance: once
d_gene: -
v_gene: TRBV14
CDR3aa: ASSQEDFRGYT

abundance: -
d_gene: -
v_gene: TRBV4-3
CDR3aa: ASSQVAGGNYGYT

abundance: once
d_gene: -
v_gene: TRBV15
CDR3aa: ATSRPWGQLNQPQH

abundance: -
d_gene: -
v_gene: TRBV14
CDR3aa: ASSPQDVREKLF

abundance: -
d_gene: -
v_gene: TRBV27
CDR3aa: ASSNREGEKLF

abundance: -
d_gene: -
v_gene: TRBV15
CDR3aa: ATWVAGYT

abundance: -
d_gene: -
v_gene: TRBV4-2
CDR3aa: ASSQESGPKYEQY

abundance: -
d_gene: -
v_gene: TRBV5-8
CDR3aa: ASSLRLISGANVLT

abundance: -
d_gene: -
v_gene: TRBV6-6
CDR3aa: ASHQVADTQY

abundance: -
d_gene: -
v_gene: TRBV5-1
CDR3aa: ASSEGRQGSPLH

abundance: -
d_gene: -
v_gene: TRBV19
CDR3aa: ASSIGVGSYNEQF

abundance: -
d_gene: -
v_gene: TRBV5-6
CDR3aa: ASSFLPGLSLEAF

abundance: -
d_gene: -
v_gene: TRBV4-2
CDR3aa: ASSQAPIGNTGELF

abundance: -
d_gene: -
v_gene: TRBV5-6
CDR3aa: ASSLDSSGANVLT

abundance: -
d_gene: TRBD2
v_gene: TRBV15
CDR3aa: ATSRDTLAGSYNEQF

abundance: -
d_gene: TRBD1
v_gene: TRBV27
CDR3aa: ASSLYSGGLTEAF

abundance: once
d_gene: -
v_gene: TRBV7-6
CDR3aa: ASSLVGGNTEAF